The 15 T cell receptor beta chains below were found in one sample sequenced in a study of shared clonotypes between healthy human individuals. Produced via immunoSEQ multiplex PCR; TCRdb's table is partial and in-frame only. The sample includes fewer than 1 million clones, about 96% of them seen just once. The naive CD8 population came from CD45RO-negative cells selected for CCR7, without terminally differentiated effector memory CD45RA+ cells. Sequenced sample: naive CD8+ T cells sorted from blood. Receptors were obtained from a man between 25 and 39 years old in good health.

V gene TRBV4-2 combines with J gene TRBJ1-2; 10 bases map to TRBD1. The CDR3 spans 18 residues. Per germline, CDR1 LGHNA and CDR2 YNFKEQ. V trimming: 0 bases; J trimming: 3 bases; junction bases outside the gene matches: 10. The CDR3 loop reads CASSQDTSGQGIDYGYTF. CDR3 in DNA: TGTGCCAGCAGCCAAGATACTTCGGGACAGGGGATAGACTATGGCTACACCTTC.

V usage is TRBV5-5 and J usage is TRBJ2-7; D call uncertain. Germline CDR1 is SGHKS and CDR2 is YYEKEE (reference sequence). The CDR3 contains 13 residues. Trimming took off 1 base at V and 6 bases at J, with 11 bases between the two ends. The DNA of the CDR3 is TGTGCCAGCAGCTTGTCAATAATCCCCGAGCAGTACTTC. It encodes CASSLSIIPEQYF.

The genes are TRBV28 and TRBJ2-2, with 7 positions matching TRBD2. The CDR3 extends over 17 amino acids. Germline V gene lookup returns CDR1 MDHEN and CDR2 SYDVKM. J gave up 5 bases and V 3 bases, and 12 bases lay outside the gene matches. The CDR3: CASSLLLGGRSTGELFF. CDR3 DNA: TGTGCCAGCAGTTTGTTGCTTGGCGGGAGATCAACCGGGGAGCTGTTTTTT.

This chain links TRBV25-1 with TRBJ2-5, with D perhaps assigned TRBD1 or TRBD2 (5 bases each). Germline CDR1 and CDR2: MGHDK and SYGVNS. This CDR3 has 12 amino acids. The ends were cut back, 6 bases at V and 7 bases at J, with 12 bases in the middle. CDR3: CASSPGLRTQYF. CDR3 coding DNA: TGTGCCAGCAGCCCGGGGCTAAGGACCCAGTACTTC.

This rearrangement joins TRBV7-8 to TRBJ1-2; D gene uncertain. V was clipped by 0 bases and J by 7 bases, with 6 bases between them. The length of the CDR3 is 12 residues. Germline assignment: CDR1 SGHVS and CDR2 FQNEAQ. In nucleotides, the CDR3 is TGTGCCAGCAGCTTAGCGGATGGTGGCTACACCTTC. Translating gives CASSLADGGYTF.

The V and J genes are TRBV7-9 and TRBJ1-5; 8 bases map to TRBD1. With V trimmed by 1 base and J by 2 bases, 7 bases remained unmatched. Per the germline V gene, CDR1 is SEHNR and CDR2 is FQNEAQ (reference sequence). The CDR3 consists of 17 residues. The CDR3 nucleotides read TGTGCCAGCAGCTTAGGGAGGACAGGGAATGGCAATCAGCCCCAGCATTTT. It specifies CASSLGRTGNGNQPQHF.

This chain links TRBV4-1 with TRBJ2-7; TRBD1 is a possible D gene (5 bases). V was shortened by 6 bases and J by 3 bases, with 6 bases between the two germline ends. Germline CDR1 is MGHRA and CDR2 is YSYEKL. The CDR3 contains 11 residues. This chain's CDR3 is CASRQGYEQYF. The CDR3, as DNA: TGCGCCAGCAGGCAGGGCTACGAGCAGTACTTC.

This clone came up a few times. The sample contains more than one DNA sequence encoding this CDR3. The genes are TRBV27 and TRBJ2-2; D gene uncertain. This CDR3 is built from 12 residues. Trimming pared 4 bases from V and 0 bases from J, leaving 0 bases between. Germline values: CDR1 MNHEY, CDR2 SMNVEV (reference sequence). DNA for the CDR3: TGTGCCAGCAGTTCGAACACCGGGGAGCTGTTTTTT. Its translation: CASSSNTGELFF.

This chain joins TRBV9 and TRBJ1-5; a weak D match, TRBD1 (6 bases). The CDR3 runs to 14 residues. Germline V gene sequence: CDR1 SGDLS, CDR2 YYNGEE. V lost 0 bases and J 8 bases, leaving 12 bases between the germline ends. The CDR3 sequence: CASSVGGGAEPQHF. CDR3 in DNA: TGTGCCAGCAGCGTAGGAGGGGGGGCAGAGCCCCAGCATTTT.

This chain uses TRBV19 with TRBJ1-5, with D possibly matching TRBD1 (6 bases). Trimming removed 9 bases at V and 0 bases at J, with 15 bases between. This CDR3 contains 15 residues. Germline V lookup: CDR1 LNHDA, CDR2 SQIVND (reference sequence). The CDR3: CASRNPGVSNQPQHF. The CDR3 DNA reads TGTGCCAGCCGCAATCCAGGGGTTAGCAATCAGCCCCAGCATTTT.

The rearrangement links TRBV7-9 to TRBJ2-7; D is perhaps TRBD1 (6 bases). CDR3 length: 16 residues. The germline V and J ends were trimmed by 5 bases and 0 bases, with 17 bases remaining between them. In germline, CDR1 is SEHNR, CDR2 FQNEAQ (reference sequence). DNA of the CDR3: TGTGCCAGCAGCCCGCTACAGGGAATTCCCTCCTACGAGCAGTACTTC. Amino acid sequence: CASSPLQGIPSYEQYF.

The rearrangement uses TRBV29-1 and TRBJ2-3; D uncertain. Trimming removed 7 bases from V and 1 base from J, with 18 bases in between. Germline CDR1 SQVTM, CDR2 ANQGSEA. This CDR3 contains 15 residues. The CDR3 sequence: CSGYSDPDGTDTQYF. Here the CDR3 DNA reads TGCAGCGGATACAGTGACCCAGACGGCACAGATACGCAGTATTTT.

The chain uses TRBV9 and TRBJ2-7; 9 bases are a match to TRBD1. V trimming: 0 bases; J trimming: 2 bases; junction bases outside the gene matches: 6. CDR1 and CDR2 (germline): SGDLS, YYNGEE. CDR3 length equals 16 residues. CDR3: CASSVGGTGSPYEQYF. CDR3 nucleotide sequence: TGTGCCAGCAGCGTAGGTGGGACAGGGTCCCCCTACGAGCAGTACTTC.

The chain is built from TRBV27 and TRBJ2-1; 9 bases agree with TRBD2. Germline trimming cut 2 bases from V and 3 bases from J; bases unmatched to any gene: 5. The germline CDR1 and CDR2 sequences are MNHEY and SMNVEV (reference sequence). The CDR3 is made up of 16 amino acids. The CDR3 region is CASSLAGGPIYNEQFF. In DNA form, the CDR3 reads TGTGCCAGCAGTTTAGCGGGAGGGCCGATCTACAATGAGCAGTTCTTC.

The CDR3 sequence is CASSSDRGLNEQFF. The CDR3 DNA sequence: TGTGCCAGCAGTTCCGACAGGGGGCTCAATGAGCAGTTCTTC. This chain joins TRBV28 and TRBJ2-1, with 10 nucleotides matching TRBD1. The CDR3 is made up of 14 amino acids. From germline, CDR1 is MDHEN and CDR2 SYDVKM. V shed 4 bases and J 6 bases; nucleotides not matched to a gene: 3.